The 27 T cell receptor beta chains in this list originate from one sample, sequenced in a study of T cells after yellow fever vaccination. One entry per CDR3 protein results from TCRdb running MiXCR on the 5' RACE reads. The table includes about 130,000 distinct CDR3 sequences, 7.4% detected once. Sequenced material: CD4+ T cells sorted from PBMCs, taken 10 to 11 days after the first yellow fever vaccination. The receptors were gathered from a young man who received the YFV17D yellow fever vaccine.

Comment on this clonotype: With a much larger clone just one base away, this may be a read error. This chain joins TRBV5-1 and TRBJ2-5; TRBD2 aligns across 8 bases. Germline V CDR1 and CDR2: SGHRS, YFSETQ. CDR3 length equals 15 residues. Trimming cost V 8 bases and J 5 bases; bases outside gene matches: 14. CDR3 DNA sequence: TGCGCCAGTCATTCCGTTCCGGGGGGGGATGAGACCCAGTACTTC. Its protein is CASHSVPGGDETQYF.

The table lists this clonotype with many counts. This chain joins TRBV12-3 or TRBV12-4 and TRBJ1-1, with D possibly TRBD1 on 6 matching bases. Between the trimmed V and J ends, which lost 4 bases and 7 bases, there was a span of 13 bases. The CDR3 contains 13 residues. Here the CDR3 reads CASSSGRGNEAFF. The DNA for the CDR3 is TGTGCCAGCAGTTCCGGGAGGGGGAATGAAGCTTTCTTT.

This clonotype occurred many times. V usage is TRBV5-4 and J usage is TRBJ2-3, with TRBD2 matching over 8 bases. V lost 3 bases to trimming and J lost 4 bases; unmatched junction nucleotides: 4. The CDR3 extends over 14 amino acids. Germline V CDR1 and CDR2: SGHNT, YYREEE (reference sequence). CDR3 region: CASSSRGGADTQYF. The CDR3 DNA reads as TGTGCCAGCAGCTCCCGGGGGGGGGCAGATACGCAGTATTTT.

This clonotype was seen only a few times. This sequence joins TRBV18 and TRBJ2-5, with 8 bases matching TRBD1. The germline gives CDR1 KGHSH, CDR2 LQKENI. CDR3 length: 16 residues. The J segment lost 7 bases and the V segment lost 2 bases, leaving 12 bases of the junction unmatched. CDR3 sequence: CASSPIPGTGAGTQYF. For the CDR3, the DNA is TGTGCCAGCTCACCAATCCCGGGGACAGGAGCAGGGACCCAGTACTTC.

This clonotype was counted only a few times. The rearrangement links TRBV11-1 to TRBJ2-7, with 9 bases fitting TRBD2. Germline assignment: CDR1 SGHAT and CDR2 FQDESV (reference sequence). J gave up 2 bases and V 6 bases, and 20 bases lay outside the gene matches. The CDR3 loop spans 19 amino acids. The CDR3 region has the DNA TGTGCCAGCAGTTCAGACCCGGGTCTCGCTAGCGGGACCCCCTACGAGCAGTACGTC. This translates into CASSSDPGLASGTPYEQYV.

This clonotype was counted many times. The chain is built from TRBV9 and TRBJ1-5; a weak D match, TRBD1 (5 bases). Germline values: CDR1 SGDLS, CDR2 YYNGEE. This CDR3 is built from 15 residues. V lost 2 bases, J lost 0 bases, and 9 bases lay in between. As DNA, the CDR3 is TGTGCCAGCAGCGTCGGGGGAGATAGCAATCAGCCCCAGCATTTT. This encodes CASSVGGDSNQPQHF.

The chain has TRBV3-1 and TRBJ1-2; D call uncertain. The CDR3 extends over 17 amino acids. CDR1 LGHDT and CDR2 YNNKEL come from the germline V gene (reference sequence). Trimming cost V 4 bases and J 6 bases, with 24 bases left between them. The CDR3 spells CASSRRGSEGSRNGYTF. DNA of the CDR3: TGTGCCAGCAGCCGAAGAGGCTCGGAAGGTAGTAGAAATGGCTACACCTTC.

Many counts were recorded for this clonotype. This chain joins TRBV7-2 and TRBJ2-1; 10 bases line up with TRBD2. Germline lookup yields CDR1 SGHTA and CDR2 FQGNSA. The length of the CDR3 is 16 residues. V dropped 1 base and J dropped 5; count of bases not matched to a gene: 5. The DNA for the CDR3 is TGTGCCAGCAGCTTAGGTTTGGGACTAGCGCACAATGAGCAGTTCTTC. This encodes CASSLGLGLAHNEQFF.

Many counts were recorded for this clonotype. The chain recombines TRBV19 with TRBJ2-7; D not resolved. Germline-derived CDR1 and CDR2 are LNHDA and SQIVND (reference sequence). The CDR3 consists of 15 residues. V was cut by 5 bases and J by 5 bases, with 19 bases left in between. The CDR3 DNA is TGTGCCAGTAGTCCCCGGATGACCAACGTTCACGAGCAGTACGTC. This codes for CASSPRMTNVHEQYV.

In this sample, this clonotype turned up many times. The gene calls are TRBV20-1 and TRBJ2-1; the D gene is possibly TRBD2 (6 bases). Germline CDR1 reads DFQATT; CDR2 reads SNEGSKA (reference sequence). This CDR3 contains 13 residues. Trimming pared 3 bases from V and 0 bases from J, leaving 6 bases between. In DNA form, the CDR3 reads TGCAGTGCTAGCGGGAGCTCCTACAATGAGCAGTTCTTC. Protein: CSASGSSYNEQFF.

The table lists this clonotype with many counts. V is TRBV5-1 and J is TRBJ2-3; 7 bases match TRBD1. Germline V gene data show CDR1 as SGHRS and CDR2 as YFSETQ. Losses at the gene ends were 4 bases for V and 1 base for J; bases not matched to a gene: 6. This CDR3 has 15 amino acids. The CDR3 loop is CASSPRDRGTDTQYF. CDR3 bases: TGCGCCAGCAGCCCCCGGGACAGAGGCACAGATACGCAGTATTTT.

This clonotype was counted at least ten times. The rearrangement joins TRBV25-1 to TRBJ1-5; TRBD1 might be the D (6 bases). This CDR3 is 16 amino acids long. Germline V gene sequence: CDR1 MGHDK, CDR2 SYGVNS. V lost 2 bases and J lost 6, with 17 bases in between. CDR3 loop: CASSEMDSETGQPQHF. The CDR3 DNA reads as TGTGCCAGCAGTGAAATGGACAGCGAGACGGGTCAGCCCCAGCATTTT.

This chain connects TRBV5-4 to TRBJ2-7, with 15 bases aligning to TRBD2. V lost 4 bases, J lost 4 bases, and 3 bases stayed unmatched. CDR3 size: 15 residues. Germline assignment: CDR1 SGHNT and CDR2 YYREEE (reference sequence). The CDR3 loop reads CASSPGTSGGYEQYV. The CDR3 bases are TGTGCCAGCAGCCCCGGGACTAGCGGGGGGTACGAGCAGTACGTC.

This clonotype was found a few times. The chain joins TRBV19 to TRBJ2-6; TRBD1 agrees at 8 bases. Germline V gives CDR1 LNHDA, CDR2 SQIVND (reference sequence). The CDR3 is 17 amino acids. CDR3 region: CAASRQGLQSGANVLTF. CDR3 DNA: TGTGCTGCATCGAGACAGGGGTTGCAGTCTGGGGCCAACGTCCTGACTTTC.

This clonotype was seen at least ten times. The rearrangement joins TRBV11-2 to TRBJ1-4, with D possibly TRBD1 on 5 matching bases. The CDR3 covers 14 residues. CDR1 SGHAT and CDR2 FQNNGV come from the germline V gene. V lost 3 bases, J lost 4 bases, and 9 bases lay in between. As DNA, the CDR3 is TGTGCCAGCAGCTTCCGGGACGGTAATGAAAAACTGTTTTTT. Protein: CASSFRDGNEKLFF.

This clonotype came up a few times. The chain employs TRBV5-4 and TRBJ1-6; maybe TRBD1 (6 bases). The CDR3 is 15 residues long. V was pared by 4 bases and J by 7 bases, with 15 bases between. Germline V gives CDR1 SGHNT, CDR2 YYREEE (reference sequence). The CDR3 DNA reads TGTGCCAGCAGCCCACGATTAGGACAGAATTCACCCCTCCACTTT. Translation gives CASSPRLGQNSPLHF.

This clonotype was seen a few times. CDR3 in DNA: TGTGCCAGCAGCTTATTGAGGGGCGGGACCGGGGAGCTGTTTTTT. This encodes CASSLLRGGTGELFF. The V call is TRBV7-6, the J call TRBJ2-2; D may be TRBD1 or TRBD2 (5 bases each). Germline V gene data show CDR1 as SGHVS and CDR2 as FNYEAQ. Trimming left V 2 bases short and J 5 bases short, with 12 bases between. The CDR3 spans 15 residues.

The table lists this clonotype with many counts. The chain links TRBV12-3 or TRBV12-4 to TRBJ2-7, with D possibly TRBD1 on 5 matching bases. V lost 4 bases, J lost 2 bases, and 9 bases lay in between. The CDR3 has 13 residues. The CDR3 protein is CASSSTGTYEQYF. The CDR3 region has the DNA TGTGCCAGCAGTTCAACAGGAACCTACGAGCAGTACTTC.

This clonotype was counted ten times or more. The chain recombines TRBV5-1 with TRBJ1-6, with TRBD1 matching 8 bases. Per the germline V gene, CDR1 is SGHRS and CDR2 is YFSETQ. V shed 4 bases, J shed 9 bases, and the junction held 9 bases outside the gene matches. The length of the CDR3 is 15 residues. The CDR3 is CASSGPGQALSPLHF. CDR3 sequence (DNA): TGCGCCAGCAGCGGACCGGGACAGGCTCTTTCACCCCTCCACTTT.

The chain couples TRBV5-1 to TRBJ2-5; no definite D call. CDR1 is SGHRS, CDR2 YFSETQ, per germline. This CDR3 region has 16 residues. V lost 3 bases, J lost 0 bases, and 15 bases lay in between. The CDR3 protein is CASSSRSALYQETQYF. The CDR3 bases are TGCGCCAGCAGCTCCCGTTCGGCCCTATACCAAGAGACCCAGTACTTC.

This clonotype was detected many times. The chain combines TRBV12-3 or TRBV12-4 with TRBJ2-5; no definite D call. With 3 bases removed from V and 5 bases from J, the gap between germline ends came to 19 bases. The CDR3 is made up of 16 amino acids. CDR3 loop: CASSFFAGRLLETQYF. CDR3 DNA sequence: TGTGCCAGCAGTTTTTTTGCCGGCCGCCTACTCGAGACCCAGTACTTC.

With respect to this clonotype: This may stem from a read error, because a much larger clone lies one nucleotide away. The chain has TRBV2 and TRBJ2-3; no clear D. The V gene's germline CDR1 is SNHLY and CDR2 FYNNEI. Deletions cut 7 bases from V and 2 bases from J, with 10 bases between. This CDR3 region has 13 residues. The CDR3: CASTTMATDTQYF. For the CDR3, the DNA is TGTGCCAGCACGACGATGGCCACAGATACGCAGTATTTT.

The table lists this clonotype with many counts. This chain links TRBV6-1 with TRBJ2-7; 7 bases are a match to TRBD1. The CDR3 has 15 residues. The junction had 8 bases not matched to a gene; V was cut back by 6 bases and J by 0 bases. The germline V gene encodes CDR1 MNHNS and CDR2 SASEGT. CDR3 nucleotides: TGTGCCAGCAGAGGACAGGAAACTAGCTCCTACGAGCAGTACTTC. Its protein product is CASRGQETSSYEQYF.

Many counts were recorded for this clonotype. The chain is built from TRBV7-3 and TRBJ1-2, with TRBD1 matching 7 bases. V lost 4 bases and J lost 8; bases outside the gene matches: 10. CDR3 length equals 14 residues. Germline-derived CDR1 and CDR2 are SGHTA and FQGTGA. CDR3 loop: CASSSQGGLEGYTF. The CDR3 coding sequence is TGTGCCAGCAGCTCGCAGGGGGGACTTGAGGGCTACACCTTC.

With regard to this clonotype: A much larger clone is a single base away; this may be a read error. The J gene is TRBJ2-3, the V gene TRBV7-3, with D possibly being TRBD2 (7 bases). V was pared by 1 base and J by 2 bases, with 19 bases between. CDR1 and CDR2 (germline): SGHTA, FQGTGA. The CDR3 runs 18 residues. CDR3 DNA sequence: TGTGCCAGCAGCTTAATGGCGGGACGCGGGGGACACACAGATACGCAGTATTTT. It encodes CASSLMAGRGGHTDTQYF. The full variable domain, rest sourced from reference TRBV7-3 and TRBJ2-3, is GAGVSQTPSNKVTEKGKYVELRCDPISGHTALYWYRQSLGQGPEFLIYFQGTGAADDSGLPNDRFFAVRPEGSVSTLKIQRTERGDSAVYLCASSLMAGRGGHTDTQYFGPGTRLTVL.

This clonotype has ten or more counts. The CDR3 nucleotides are TGTGCCAGCAGTTGGGGGGACAGGAACACCGGGGAGCTGTTTTTT. It codes for CASSWGDRNTGELFF. This chain connects TRBV12-3 or TRBV12-4 to TRBJ2-2; tentative D call: TRBD1 (7 bases). Trimming removed 4 bases at V and 1 base at J, with 10 bases between. The CDR3 runs to 15 residues.

At least ten counts were recorded for this clonotype. The CDR3 bases are TGTGCCAGCAGCTTTGACAGATTCTCTGGAAACACCATATATTTT. Translated, it gives CASSFDRFSGNTIYF. The rearrangement links TRBV11-2 to TRBJ1-3, with D perhaps matching TRBD1 (5 bases). Trimming took 3 bases from V and 0 from J, leaving 9 bases between them. The V gene's germline CDR1 is SGHAT and CDR2 FQNNGV. This CDR3 region has 15 residues. Combining the CDR3 with reference TRBV11-2 and TRBJ1-3 gives the whole variable domain EAGVAQSPRYKIIEKRQSVAFWCNPISGHATLYWYQQILGQGPKLLIQFQNNGVVDDSQLPKDRFSAERLKGVDSTLKIQPAKLEDSAVYLCASSFDRFSGNTIYFGEGSWLTVV.